Listed below are T cell receptor beta chains from one sample, sequenced in a study of blood T cell repertoires in COVID-19. Method: immunoSEQ multiplex PCR; TCRdb's copy keeps in-frame clones and lacks some. This table has under 500,000 clones, about 85% appearing once. Source material: PBMCs or T cells enriched from blood (not recorded which). Receptor source: a woman between 18 and 29 years old with acute COVID-19. Both conserved end residues are part of each CDR3. A D gene is named only where the DNA matches it firmly. Some rows mark clone size as missing; the rest say once, few, many or name a class of expanded clone.

>TRBV9|16|TRBD2|TRBJ2-5|-
CASSVRLAGEQETQYF
TGTGCCAGCAGCGTAAGACTAGCGGGAGAGCAAGAGACCCAGTACTTC
>TRBV24-1|11|TRBD1|TRBJ2-1|-
CATADRDEQFF
TGTGCCACCGCAGACAGGGATGAGCAGTTCTTC
>TRBV29-1|13|-|TRBJ1-1|-
CSVESQWNTEAFF
TGCAGCGTTGAGTCACAGTGGAACACTGAAGCTTTCTTT
>TRBV6-5|14|-|TRBJ2-2|-
CASRNRVRTGELFF
TGTGCCAGCAGAAACAGGGTTCGAACCGGGGAGCTGTTTTTT
>TRBV9|15|-|TRBJ1-1|-
CASSASGEGSTEAFF
TGTGCCAGCAGCGCCTCAGGGGAAGGGAGCACTGAAGCTTTCTTT
>TRBV11-3|16|TRBD1|TRBJ2-1|-
CASSLGTGGSYNEQFF
TGTGCCAGCAGCTTAGGGACAGGGGGCTCCTACAATGAGCAGTTCTTC
>TRBV6-4|16|TRBD2|TRBJ2-1|once
CASSDSGTSGANEQFF
TGTGCCAGCAGTGACTCCGGGACTAGCGGTGCCAATGAGCAGTTCTTC
>TRBV9|13|-|TRBJ2-7|-
CASGGSFSYEQYF
TGTGCCAGCGGAGGCTCGTTCTCCTACGAGCAGTACTTC
>TRBV5-4|15|TRBD2|TRBJ2-1|-
CASSQGTSGSNEQFF
TGTGCCAGCAGCCAGGGGACTAGCGGGAGCAATGAGCAGTTCTTC
>TRBV6-5|14|-|TRBJ1-5|few
CASRRDGTNQPQHF
TGTGCCAGCAGGCGGGACGGAACAAATCAGCCCCAGCATTTT
>TRBV29-1|13|TRBD2|TRBJ2-1|-
CSVPGLGSLEQFF
TGCAGCGTGCCGGGACTAGGATCCCTTGAGCAGTTCTTC
>TRBV29-1|16|TRBD2|TRBJ2-3|few
CSVKGTSGGSTDTQYF
TGCAGCGTCAAAGGCACTAGCGGGGGTAGCACAGATACGCAGTATTTT
>TRBV11-2|13|-|TRBJ2-6|once
CASSQAGANVLTF
TGTGCCAGCAGCCAGGCTGGGGCCAACGTCCTGACTTTC
>TRBV27|13|-|TRBJ1-1|-
CASSLGGGTEAFF
TGTGCCAGCAGTTTGGGGGGTGGCACTGAAGCTTTCTTT
>TRBV4-3|14|-|TRBJ2-7|-
CASSQETRGYEQYF
TGCGCCAGCAGCCAGGAAACCAGAGGATACGAGCAGTACTTC
>TRBV28|13|-|TRBJ2-1|once
CASSLGTHNEQFF
TGTGCCAGCAGTTTAGGGACACACAATGAGCAGTTCTTC
>TRBV29-1|13|TRBD2|TRBJ2-3|-
CSVEREEQDTQYF
TGCAGCGTTGAGCGGGAGGAGCAAGATACGCAGTATTTT
>TRBV27|14|-|TRBJ1-1|few
CASSISRKNTEAFF
TGTGCCAGCAGCATCTCTAGAAAGAACACTGAAGCTTTCTTT
>TRBV10-1|19|TRBD2|TRBJ2-3|-
CASSESMEQREGVGDTQYF
TGCGCCAGCAGTGAGTCAATGGAACAGCGGGAAGGTGTCGGAGATACGCAGTATTTT
>TRBV4-1|16|TRBD2|TRBJ2-2|-
CASSQEASGRLGELFF
TGCGCCAGCAGCCAAGAGGCTAGCGGGAGGCTCGGGGAGCTGTTTTTT
>TRBV7-8|12|-|TRBJ1-2|-
CASSLGGDGYTF
TGTGCCAGCAGCTTAGGGGGCGACGGCTACACCTTC
>TRBV4-3|14|-|TRBJ2-7|-
CASSQGRDYREQYF
TGCGCCAGCAGCCAAGGACGGGATTATCGCGAGCAGTACTTC
>TRBV12-3/TRBV12-4|12|-|TRBJ1-1|-
CASSLAQREAFF
TGTGCCAGCAGTTTAGCGCAGCGTGAAGCTTTCTTT
>TRBV4-2|15|-|TRBJ1-5|-
CASSQERAHNQPQHF
TGTGCCAGCAGCCAAGAGCGGGCTCACAATCAGCCCCAGCATTTT
>TRBV12-3/TRBV12-4|12|TRBD1|TRBJ2-1|-
CASSLQDRGPFF
TGTGCCAGCAGTTTACAGGACAGGGGTCCGTTCTTC
>TRBV11-3|15|TRBD1|TRBJ1-1|-
CASSASGTGGAEAFF
TGTGCCAGCAGCGCATCCGGGACAGGGGGCGCCGAAGCTTTCTTT
>TRBV7-8|12|TRBD1|TRBJ1-6|-
CASSLGKGTAVF
TGTGCCAGCAGCTTAGGGAAGGGGACAGCCGTATTT
>TRBV9|15|-|TRBJ1-4|-
CASSPWLGANEKLFF
TGTGCCAGCAGCCCCTGGTTAGGGGCTAATGAAAAACTGTTTTTT
>TRBV3-1/TRBV3-2|14|TRBD1|TRBJ1-5|few
CASSHLTGEQPQHF
TGTGCCAGCAGCCATCTAACAGGGGAACAGCCCCAGCATTTT
>TRBV6-5|16|-|TRBJ1-3|-
CASSYSAGRSGNTIYF
TGTGCCAGCAGTTACTCGGCGGGGAGGTCTGGAAACACCATATATTTT
>TRBV7-8|16|-|TRBJ1-3|-
CASTGGTVNSGNTIYF
TGTGCCAGCACCGGGGGGACGGTAAACTCTGGAAACACCATATATTTT
>TRBV27|13|-|TRBJ2-2|-
CASSSWNTGELFF
TGTGCCAGCAGTTCGTGGAACACCGGGGAGCTGTTTTTT
>TRBV4-3|16|TRBD2|TRBJ2-7|-
CASSQDEAGGPYEQYF
TGCGCCAGCAGCCAAGATGAGGCGGGAGGGCCCTACGAGCAGTACTTC
>TRBV2|14|-|TRBJ1-3|once
CASKDSYSGNTIYF
TGTGCCAGCAAGGACAGCTACTCTGGAAACACCATATATTTT
>TRBV29-1|11|TRBD1|TRBJ2-5|-
CSVGQAETQYF
TGCAGCGTGGGACAGGCGGAGACCCAGTACTTC
>TRBV7-2|12|-|TRBJ1-2|-
CASSPGDYGYTF
TGTGCCAGCAGCCCGGGGGACTATGGCTACACCTTC
>TRBV14|12|-|TRBJ2-7|-
CASSLIGVEQYF
TGTGCCAGCAGCCTTATAGGGGTCGAGCAGTACTTC
>TRBV19|15|-|TRBJ2-7|-
CASRPSVSVSYEQYF
TGTGCCAGTCGACCTAGCGTCTCCGTCTCCTACGAGCAGTACTTC
>TRBV12-3/TRBV12-4|13|TRBD2|TRBJ2-2|-
CASSERGVGELFF
TGTGCCAGCAGTGAACGGGGGGTTGGGGAGCTGTTTTTT
>TRBV24-1|18|TRBD2|TRBJ2-6|-
CATSDFRGDFTGANVLTF
TGTGCCACCAGTGATTTCCGGGGGGACTTTACTGGGGCCAACGTCCTGACTTTC
>TRBV5-8|13|-|TRBJ2-1|many
CASSLRGRDEQFF
TGTGCCAGCAGCTTGAGGGGTCGGGATGAGCAGTTCTTC
>TRBV12-3/TRBV12-4|13|-|TRBJ1-2|once
CASSSTASYGYTF
TGTGCCAGCAGTTCGACAGCGTCCTATGGCTACACCTTC
>TRBV5-1|13|TRBD1|TRBJ2-7|few
CASSLEAGGEQYF
TGCGCCAGCAGCTTGGAAGCAGGGGGCGAGCAGTACTTC
>TRBV28|16|TRBD1|TRBJ2-2|-
CASSLGQAGGAGELFF
TGTGCCAGCAGTCTAGGACAGGCAGGGGGTGCCGGGGAGCTGTTTTTT
>TRBV5-1|12|-|TRBJ1-1|few
CASERLNTEAFF
TGCGCCAGCGAGAGGCTAAACACTGAAGCTTTCTTT
>TRBV4-2|17|-|TRBJ1-5|-
CASSQENAGDSVQPQHF
TGTGCCAGCAGCCAGGAAAACGCGGGGGATTCAGTTCAGCCCCAGCATTTT
>TRBV5-1|15|TRBD1|TRBJ2-7|-
CASSLGQGAAYEQYF
TGCGCCAGCAGCTTGGGGCAGGGGGCCGCCTACGAGCAGTACTTC
>TRBV18|16|-|TRBJ2-7|-
CASSPATSQVTYEQYF
TGTGCCAGCTCACCAGCGACCAGCCAGGTTACCTACGAGCAGTACTTC